A selection of T cell receptor beta chains follows, all from one sample in a study of T cell responses to AZD1222 COVID-19 vaccine. The method was immunoSEQ multiplex PCR; TCRdb's version includes in-frame clones alone and lacks a portion of them. This sample has roughly 100,000 clones, with roughly 82% found just once. The specimen comprised peripheral blood, sampled on day 0 of AZD1222 vaccination. The receptors originated from an adult in good health. Each CDR3 is given with its conserved first and last residue. The D gene is left open where the match is weak. Only some rows state a clone size, as once, few, many or a class for expanded clones.

>TRBV3-1/TRBV3-2|NA|NA|13|TRBJ1-1
TGTGCCAGCAGCCCTAGGTCCAACACTGAAGCTTTCTTT
CASSPRSNTEAFF
>TRBV6-5|TRBD2|NA|13|TRBJ2-3
TGTGCCAGCAGAAAAACCGGGGGGAATACGCAGTATTTT
CASRKTGGNTQYF
>TRBV18|NA|once|15|TRBJ1-3
TGTGCCAGCTCACCAGAACCAGGGTTTGGAAACACCATATATTTT
CASSPEPGFGNTIYF
>TRBV7-2|NA|NA|15|TRBJ1-6
TGTGCCAGCAGCTTAGGGATAGCGCTGGACTCACCCCTCCACTTT
CASSLGIALDSPLHF
>TRBV10-3|TRBD2|NA|11|TRBJ2-5
TGTGCCGCGGGGGAGCAAGAGACCCAGTACTTC
CAAGEQETQYF
>TRBV5-4|NA|NA|15|TRBJ2-2
TGTGCCAGCAGCTTTCAAGGATCGAACACCGGGGAGCTGTTTTTT
CASSFQGSNTGELFF
>TRBV20-1|NA|medium-sized|13|TRBJ1-6
TGCAGTGCTAGTACAGCTAATAATTCACCCCTCCACTTT
CSASTANNSPLHF
>TRBV10-2|TRBD1|NA|19|TRBJ1-4
TGCGCCAGCAGTCGCTCCGGGACAGGGGGCGGTTCGACTAATGAAAAACTGTTTTTT
CASSRSGTGGGSTNEKLFF
>TRBV10-1|TRBD1|NA|15|TRBJ1-6
TGCGCCAGCAGTGAGACGGCAGGGGGGGATTCACCCCTCCACTTT
CASSETAGGDSPLHF
>TRBV2|NA|NA|14|TRBJ1-2
TGTGCCAGCAGTGAACATCCAACCAACTATGGCTACACCTTC
CASSEHPTNYGYTF
>TRBV6-6|NA|once|13|TRBJ2-7
TGTGCCAGCACTGGGGGGAAGGGCTACGAGCAGTACTTC
CASTGGKGYEQYF
>TRBV18|TRBD2|few|17|TRBJ2-5
TGTGCCAGCTCACCACTGGGGACTAGCGGGGGGGAAGAGACCCAGTACTTC
CASSPLGTSGGEETQYF
>TRBV7-8|NA|NA|14|TRBJ2-2
TGTGCCAGCAGCTTGTACAGGAACACCGGGGAGCTGTTTTTT
CASSLYRNTGELFF
>TRBV10-3|NA|NA|16|TRBJ2-1
TGTGCCATCAGTGACCAGGGCGGGACCACCTACAATGAGCAGTTCTTC
CAISDQGGTTYNEQFF
>TRBV6-5|TRBD1|once|15|TRBJ1-6
TGTGCCAGCAGCACCCTCGGGACAGCCGATTCACCCCTCCACTTT
CASSTLGTADSPLHF
>TRBV4-1|NA|NA|15|TRBJ1-6
TGCGCCAGCAGCCAGGGGGGGTTGAATAATTCACCCCTCCACTTT
CASSQGGLNNSPLHF
>TRBV7-7|NA|NA|14|TRBJ2-2
TGTGCCAGCAGCCGAGGCCCGGCTACCGGGGAGCTGTTTTTT
CASSRGPATGELFF
>TRBV27|NA|NA|14|TRBJ1-2
TGTGCCAGCAGCGGGGGCGGACGGAACTATGGCTACACCTTC
CASSGGGRNYGYTF